This TCR beta chain was sequenced during a study of glioma-infiltrating T cells after dendritic cell vaccination. CDR3 size: 15 residues. Germline V gene sequence: CDR1 SGHDT, CDR2 YYEEEE. Trimming at V came to 0 bases and at J to 1 base, leaving 2 bases not matched to a gene. Time point given: after dendritic cell vaccination, including at tumor progression/relapse. The method was immunoSEQ multiplex PCR; TCRdb's version includes in-frame clones alone and lacks a portion of them. The sample holds around 60,000 clones; under 90% are singletons and the top ten take about 8.1%. The chain has TRBV5-6 and TRBJ2-5, with 8 bases identical to TRBD1. This sequence originates from a human donor with glioblastoma. Sequenced here: blood, sampled after dendritic cell vaccination. DNA for the CDR3: TGTGCCAGCAGCTTGGGAGGACAGGGCCAAGAGACCCAGTACTTC. Translating it yields CASSLGGQGQETQYF.